Each of the 27 T cell receptor beta chains below was sequenced from the same sample in a study of blood T cell repertoires in COVID-19. The repertoire was sequenced with immunoSEQ multiplex PCR; TCRdb's copy has only in-frame clones and lacks some. The profile shows around 100,000 clones, 89% of them singletons. The sample comprised peripheral blood. Receptor source: a middle-aged man with COVID-19, enrolled during active disease.

The chain joins TRBV10-3 to TRBJ1-1, with TRBD1 as a possible D gene (6 bases). V was trimmed by 5 bases and J by 0 bases, leaving 10 bases between them. This CDR3 has 14 residues. The germline V gene has CDR1 ENHRY and CDR2 SYGVKD. The CDR3 loop is CAISPGTLNTEAFF. CDR3 sequence (DNA): TGTGCCATCAGTCCAGGGACACTGAACACTGAAGCTTTCTTT.

This rearrangement joins TRBV29-1 to TRBJ2-6; 7 bases are a match to TRBD1. V trimming: 2 bases; J trimming: 4 bases; junction bases outside the gene matches: 8. The germline V gene encodes CDR1 SQVTM and CDR2 ANQGSEA. The CDR3 spans 16 residues. CDR3 loop: CSVEPETGKGANVLTF. In nucleotides, the CDR3 is TGCAGCGTTGAACCCGAGACAGGGAAAGGGGCCAACGTCCTGACTTTC.

This chain uses TRBV3-1 (or the pseudogene TRBV3-2) with TRBJ1-2; the match to TRBD1 covers 7 bases. Germline lookup yields CDR1 LGHDT and CDR2 YNNKEL (reference sequence). V was clipped by 2 bases and J by 4 bases; unmatched bases: 7. This CDR3 region has 15 residues. CDR3 sequence: CASSQRTGRSYGYTF. In nucleotides, the CDR3 is TGTGCCAGCAGCCAAAGGACAGGCAGATCCTATGGCTACACCTTC.

V is TRBV5-1 and J is TRBJ1-4; D remains ambiguous. Looked up from germline, CDR1 is SGHRS and CDR2 is YFSETQ. CDR3 length equals 14 residues. Trimming stripped 0 bases from V and 8 bases from J, with 11 bases between. The CDR3, as DNA: TGCGCCAGCAGCTTGGGAGGGTTTGGGGAAAAACTGTTTTTT. The encoded protein is CASSLGGFGEKLFF. The whole variable domain, filled in from reference TRBV5-1 and TRBJ1-4, reads KAGVTQTPRYLIKTRGQQVTLSCSPISGHRSVSWYQQTPGQGLQFLFEYFSETQRNKGNFPGRFSGRQFSNSRSEMNVSTLELGDSALYLCASSLGGFGEKLFFGSGTQLSVL.

CDR3 protein: CASRGGSNTGELFF. The CDR3 region has the DNA TGCGCCAGCCGAGGGGGTTCGAACACCGGGGAGCTGTTTTTT. V is TRBV4-3 and J is TRBJ2-2, with D maybe TRBD1 (6 bases). The length of the CDR3 is 14 residues. Trimming removed 8 bases at V and 0 bases at J, with 10 bases between. Per the germline V gene, CDR1 is LGHNA and CDR2 is YSLEER.

The chain carries TRBV9 and TRBJ1-4, with 7 bases matching TRBD1. This CDR3 contains 17 residues. V lost 3 bases and J lost 7; bases outside the gene matches: 15. Germline loops: CDR1 SGDLS, CDR2 YYNGEE. The CDR3 here is CASSDQTGPGGGEKLFF. Here the CDR3 DNA reads TGTGCCAGCAGCGACCAGACAGGGCCTGGGGGAGGTGAAAAACTGTTTTTT.

The V and J genes are TRBV6-1 and TRBJ2-1, with 10 bases that match TRBD1. CDR3 size: 15 residues. V was clipped by 7 bases and J by 8 bases; unmatched bases: 11. In germline, CDR1 is MNHNS, CDR2 SASEGT. CDR3 DNA: TGTGCCAGCACGGGGCGGGACAGGGGTAAAGATGAGCAGTTCTTC. It encodes CASTGRDRGKDEQFF.

The chain uses TRBV19 and TRBJ1-5; no clear D. The CDR3 runs 13 residues. Deletions cut 8 bases from V and 0 bases from J, with 8 bases between. The germline CDR1 and CDR2 sequences are LNHDA and SQIVND (reference sequence). CDR3 nucleotide sequence: TGTGCCAGTGGAGGGTATAGCAATCAGCCCCAGCATTTT. Translation gives CASGGYSNQPQHF.

The chain combines TRBV6-5 with TRBJ1-1, with D possibly TRBD1 on 6 matching bases. Looked up from germline, CDR1 is MNHEY and CDR2 is SVGAGI. The CDR3 length is 12 residues. The V end lost 6 bases, the J end lost 5 bases, and 10 bases lay between the germline ends. The CDR3 DNA sequence: TGTGCCAGCAGGGTACAGGGTACTGAAGCTTTCTTT. It codes for CASRVQGTEAFF.

The chain combines TRBV10-2 with TRBJ2-1, with TRBD2 matching over 9 bases. Trimming at V came to 6 bases and at J to 0 bases, leaving 3 bases not matched to a gene. Germline CDR1 WSHSY, CDR2 SAAADI. CDR3 length: 15 amino acids. The CDR3, as DNA: TGCGCCAGCAGGGCGGGGGGGCCCTCCTACAATGAGCAGTTCTTC. The encoded protein is CASRAGGPSYNEQFF.

V usage is TRBV7-8 and J usage is TRBJ2-2; D is possibly TRBD2 (6 bases). The CDR3 length is 17 residues. Germline-derived CDR1 and CDR2 are SGHVS and FQNEAQ. Trimming stripped 5 bases from V and 0 bases from J, with 16 bases between. The CDR3 protein is CASSPNGRLANTGELFF. The DNA for the CDR3 is TGTGCCAGCAGCCCTAACGGGAGACTCGCGAACACCGGGGAGCTGTTTTTT.

The table lists this clone with a count of one. This chain uses TRBV15 with TRBJ1-2, with TRBD1 identical over 7 bases. Germline loops: CDR1 LNHNV, CDR2 YYDKDF (reference sequence). This CDR3 is 12 amino acids long. Trimming removed 5 bases from V and 7 bases from J; junction bases left unmatched: 4. The CDR3 nucleotides are TGTGCCACCAGCGACAGGGTTGTTGGCTACACCTTC. This gives the protein CATSDRVVGYTF.

This chain joins TRBV10-3 and TRBJ2-7; TRBD1 aligns across 11 bases. The ends lost 2 bases at V and 0 bases at J; junction bases unmatched: 3. The CDR3 has 16 amino acids. From germline, CDR1 is ENHRY and CDR2 SYGVKD. For the CDR3, the DNA is TGTGCCATCAGTGAGCCCGGGACAGGGGGCTCCTACGAGCAGTACTTC. The encoded protein is CAISEPGTGGSYEQYF.

This clone is medium-sized in the sample. The chain recombines TRBV7-9 with TRBJ2-1; D ambiguous. CDR1 is SEHNR and CDR2 is FQNEAQ in the germline V gene (reference sequence). V was clipped by 8 bases and J by 0 bases, with 14 bases between them. This CDR3 contains 15 residues. CDR3 in DNA: TGTGCCAGCGCCGACTCACTCCGCTCCTACAATGAGCAGTTCTTC. Residues: CASADSLRSYNEQFF.

The rearrangement uses TRBV6-2 or TRBV6-3 and TRBJ1-1; D not resolved. Deletions cut 0 bases from V and 1 base from J, with 12 bases between. The CDR3 contains 16 residues. CDR1 MNHEY and CDR2 SVGEGT come from the germline V gene. CDR3 coding DNA: TGTGCCAGCAGTTACTCTCCGGCCCGAGGGAACACTGAAGCTTTCTTT. The encoded protein is CASSYSPARGNTEAFF.

J is TRBJ2-1 and V is TRBV7-3; 8 bases line up with TRBD2. There are 15 residues in the CDR3. With V trimmed by 9 bases and J by 5 bases, 12 bases remained unmatched. Germline V CDR1 and CDR2: SGHTA, FQGTGA. CDR3 sequence: CASRTHGGADNEQFF. The CDR3 nucleotides read TGTGCCAGTCGGACACACGGGGGGGCCGACAATGAGCAGTTCTTC.

The chain joins TRBV29-1 to TRBJ1-1; TRBD1 agrees at 9 bases. CDR1 and CDR2 (germline): SQVTM, ANQGSEA. The CDR3 sequence is 14 residues long. V was pared by 6 bases and J by 4 bases, with 9 bases of the junction left unmatched. The CDR3, as DNA: TGCAGCGTAGAATTACAGGGGGCAGTCACTGAAGCTTTCTTT. Translating gives CSVELQGAVTEAFF.

V usage is TRBV19 and J usage is TRBJ1-1; D might be TRBD1 (6 bases). The CDR3 sequence is 15 residues long. V gave up 0 bases and J gave up 7 bases, with 15 bases separating them. CDR1 and CDR2 (germline): LNHDA, SQIVND (reference sequence). The CDR3 is CASSIEGAFRDEAFF. CDR3 DNA: TGTGCCAGTAGTATAGAGGGGGCGTTCCGAGATGAAGCTTTCTTT.

The chain couples TRBV4-2 to TRBJ2-3; 13 bases align to TRBD2. V dropped 6 bases and J dropped 3; count of bases not matched to a gene: 3. In germline, CDR1 is LGHNA, CDR2 YNFKEQ. CDR3 length: 15 amino acids. CDR3 in amino acids: CASRRLAGGTDTQYF. DNA of the CDR3: TGTGCCAGCAGGAGACTAGCGGGGGGAACAGATACGCAGTATTTT.

V and J are TRBV3-1 (or the pseudogene TRBV3-2) and TRBJ1-2; 7 bases are shared with TRBD1. CDR1 and CDR2 (germline): LGHDT, YNNKEL (reference sequence). This CDR3 contains 13 residues. V was clipped by 5 bases and J by 6 bases; unmatched bases: 6. The chain's CDR3 is CASSDRDPHGYTF. The DNA for the CDR3 is TGTGCCAGCAGCGACAGGGACCCTCATGGCTACACCTTC.

The DNA of the CDR3 is TGTGCCAGCAGACCCGGCAGGGGGCAATATGGCTACACCTTC. Protein: CASRPGRGQYGYTF. V gene TRBV6-5 combines with J gene TRBJ1-2, with 8 bases lining up with TRBD1. This CDR3 has 14 residues. V was pared by 6 bases and J by 5 bases, with 8 bases of the junction left unmatched. Germline-derived CDR1 and CDR2 are MNHEY and SVGAGI.

The chain joins TRBV4-1 to TRBJ1-1, with unresolved D. Trimming removed 1 base from V and 3 bases from J, with 12 bases in between. Germline CDR1 and CDR2: MGHRA and YSYEKL. This CDR3 region has 15 residues. The CDR3 reads CASSQGSGEDTEAFF. The CDR3 coding sequence is TGCGCCAGCAGCCAAGGGTCCGGGGAGGACACTGAAGCTTTCTTT.

The J gene is TRBJ1-5, the V gene TRBV18, with 10 bases identical to TRBD1. In germline, CDR1 is KGHSH, CDR2 LQKENI. There are 17 residues in the CDR3. V shed 8 bases and J 3 bases; nucleotides not matched to a gene: 13. CDR3 DNA: TGTGCCAGCACCCAATTTCCGGGACAGGGGACCAATCAGCCCCAGCATTTT. It is translated as CASTQFPGQGTNQPQHF.

The chain uses TRBV10-3 and TRBJ1-1; D gene unclear. V was clipped by 0 bases and J by 3 bases, with 14 bases between them. The CDR3 loop spans 16 amino acids. CDR1 and CDR2 from the germline V gene are ENHRY and SYGVKD. The CDR3 reads CAISESEVRADTEAFF. The DNA of the CDR3 is TGTGCCATCAGTGAGTCGGAGGTGAGGGCGGACACTGAAGCTTTCTTT.

The J gene is TRBJ2-7, the V gene TRBV30; the D gene is possibly TRBD1 (6 bases). The length of the CDR3 is 14 residues. Germline V gene sequence: CDR1 GTSNPN, CDR2 SVGIG (reference sequence). V lost 5 bases and J lost 5, with 19 bases in between. Here the CDR3 reads CAWGDIQGVHEQYF. In nucleotides, the CDR3 is TGTGCCTGGGGGGACATACAAGGGGTCCACGAGCAGTACTTC.

V usage is TRBV7-2 and J usage is TRBJ2-1, with TRBD1 matching over 8 bases. This CDR3 has 17 amino acids. Per the germline V gene, CDR1 is SGHTA and CDR2 is FQGNSA. V dropped 1 base and J dropped 4; count of bases not matched to a gene: 9. CDR3 residues: CASSLGRTGSRYNEQFF. As DNA, the CDR3 is TGTGCCAGCAGCTTAGGTAGGACAGGGTCTCGGTACAATGAGCAGTTCTTC.

This chain joins TRBV7-9 and TRBJ2-5; D gene uncertain. CDR1 and CDR2 from the germline V gene are SEHNR and FQNEAQ (reference sequence). With 3 bases removed from V and 3 bases from J, the gap between germline ends came to 8 bases. This CDR3 spans 13 amino acids. Here the CDR3 reads CASSFPLEETQYF. The CDR3 bases are TGTGCCAGCAGCTTCCCTTTAGAAGAGACCCAGTACTTC.